Given below is one T cell receptor beta chain in context. The treatment was: preoperative locoregional IRX-2 cytokine immunotherapy. Patients received preoperative, locoregional IRX-2 cytokine immunotherapy in a phase Ib study. The CDR3 runs to 15 residues. The V segment lost 6 bases and the J segment 8 bases; nucleotides outside the gene matches: 6. CDR1 and CDR2 from the germline V gene are MNHGY and SAAAGT. The data originate from a study of preoperative IRX-2 immunotherapy in early breast cancer. Method: immunoSEQ multiplex PCR; TCRdb's copy keeps in-frame clones and lacks some. The sample has 20,000 to 30,000 clones; approximately 81% are singletons.

This chain joins TRBV6-8 and TRBJ2-1, with 14 bases that match TRBD2. The starting material was lymph node tissue, obtained after IRX-2 immunotherapy. The clonotype originates from a human donor with breast cancer. This CDR3 reads CASRRLAGGRHEQFF. The CDR3 coding sequence is TGTGCCAGCAGACGACTAGCGGGAGGGCGCCATGAGCAGTTCTTC.